The T cell receptor (beta chain) under discussion was sequenced for a study of blood T cell repertoires in COVID-19. Study-level background: COVID-19 samples collected from the United States, Italy and Spain covered acute and convalescent phases. From T cells, B-cell-depleted T cells, or PBMCs came the material, which was cDNA or gDNA.

Methods used by the authors: The authors estimated nucleated cell counts from reference gene primer amplification. The assay was immunoSEQ multiplex PCR, and TCRdb's table has in-frame clones only and misses some. The V and J calls and the clone size are those of that table, but D and trimming were determined from the DNA. The sample lists 310,000 or so clones; about nine tenths were seen once. The CDR3 contains 14 residues. The V end was cut by 3 bases, the J end by 6 bases, with 15 bases between. Germline CDR1 and CDR2: SGHAT and FQNNGV. Seattle researchers signed up patients amid active infection and tracked them longitudinally.

Input material: peripheral blood. The receptor was derived from a woman aged 25 to 45 with COVID-19, enrolled during active disease. The chain links TRBV11-2 to TRBJ2-7; D unclear. CDR3 residues: CASSLTLAFGEQYF. CDR3 nucleotide sequence: TGTGCCAGCAGCTTGACATTGGCTTTCGGCGAGCAGTACTTC.